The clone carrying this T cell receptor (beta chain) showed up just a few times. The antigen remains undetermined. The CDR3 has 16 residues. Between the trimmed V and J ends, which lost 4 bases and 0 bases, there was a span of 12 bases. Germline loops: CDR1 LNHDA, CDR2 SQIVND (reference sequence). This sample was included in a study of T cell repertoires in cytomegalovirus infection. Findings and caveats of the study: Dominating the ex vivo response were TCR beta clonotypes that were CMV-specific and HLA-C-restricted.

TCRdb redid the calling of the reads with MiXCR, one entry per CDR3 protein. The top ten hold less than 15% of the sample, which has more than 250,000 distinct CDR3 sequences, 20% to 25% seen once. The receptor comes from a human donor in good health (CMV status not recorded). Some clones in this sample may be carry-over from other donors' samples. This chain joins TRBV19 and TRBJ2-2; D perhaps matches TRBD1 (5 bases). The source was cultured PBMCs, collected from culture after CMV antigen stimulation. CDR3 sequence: CASSTGLGTNTGELFF. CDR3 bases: TGTGCCAGTAGTACAGGGTTGGGGACGAACACCGGGGAGCTGTTTTTT.